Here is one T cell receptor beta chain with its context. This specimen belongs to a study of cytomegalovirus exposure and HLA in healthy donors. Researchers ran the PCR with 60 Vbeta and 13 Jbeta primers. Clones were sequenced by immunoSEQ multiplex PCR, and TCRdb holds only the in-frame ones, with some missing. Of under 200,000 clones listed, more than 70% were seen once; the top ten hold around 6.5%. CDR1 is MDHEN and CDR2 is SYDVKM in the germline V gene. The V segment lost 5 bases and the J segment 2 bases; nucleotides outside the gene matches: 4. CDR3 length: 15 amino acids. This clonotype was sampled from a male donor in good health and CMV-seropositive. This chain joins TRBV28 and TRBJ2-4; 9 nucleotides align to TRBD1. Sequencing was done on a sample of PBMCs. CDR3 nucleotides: TGTGCCAGCAGTATACAGGGGGCGTCCAAAAACATTCAGTACTTC. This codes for CASSIQGASKNIQYF.